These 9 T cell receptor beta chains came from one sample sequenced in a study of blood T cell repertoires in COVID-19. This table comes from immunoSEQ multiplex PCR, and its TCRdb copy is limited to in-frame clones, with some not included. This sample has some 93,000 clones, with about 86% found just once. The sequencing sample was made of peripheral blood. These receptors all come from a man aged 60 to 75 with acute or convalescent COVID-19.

As DNA, the CDR3 is TGCGCCAGCAGCTTCCGGCCTGGGACAGATACACTCCAAGAGACCCAGTACTTC. Translating it yields CASSFRPGTDTLQETQYF. This chain links TRBV5-1 with TRBJ2-5; 7 positions match TRBD1. This CDR3 comprises 18 residues. Germline-derived CDR1 and CDR2 are SGHRS and YFSETQ. The V segment lost 2 bases and the J segment 1 base; nucleotides outside the gene matches: 14.

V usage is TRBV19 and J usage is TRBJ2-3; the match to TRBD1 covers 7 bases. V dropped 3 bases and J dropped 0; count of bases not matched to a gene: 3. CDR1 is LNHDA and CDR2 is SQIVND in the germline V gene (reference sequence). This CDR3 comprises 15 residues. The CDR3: CASSITGDSTDTQYF. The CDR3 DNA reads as TGTGCCAGTAGTATTACAGGGGATAGCACAGATACGCAGTATTTT.

CDR3 loop: CASSPYRVRDMNTEAFF. CDR3 DNA: TGTGCCAGCTCACCGTACAGGGTACGCGACATGAACACTGAAGCTTTCTTT. The V and J genes are TRBV18 and TRBJ1-1, with D maybe TRBD1 (6 bases). The CDR3 length is 17 residues. Germline V gene lookup returns CDR1 KGHSH and CDR2 LQKENI. V lost 3 bases, J lost 0 bases, and 17 bases lay in between.

As DNA, the CDR3 is TGTGCCAGCAGTCCGGAGGGGGCGCGGACTGAAGCTTTCTTT. Its protein is CASSPEGARTEAFF. V and J are TRBV6-5 and TRBJ1-1; 7 positions match TRBD1. J gave up 5 bases and V 5 bases, and 8 bases lay outside the gene matches. This CDR3 contains 14 residues. CDR1 is MNHEY and CDR2 is SVGAGI in the germline V gene.

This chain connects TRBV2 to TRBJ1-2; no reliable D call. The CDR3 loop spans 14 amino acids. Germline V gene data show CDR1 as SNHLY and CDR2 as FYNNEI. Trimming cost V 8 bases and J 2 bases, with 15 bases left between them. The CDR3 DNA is TGTGCCAGCCTCCGGGAACAGAGAAACTATGGCTACACCTTC. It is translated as CASLREQRNYGYTF.

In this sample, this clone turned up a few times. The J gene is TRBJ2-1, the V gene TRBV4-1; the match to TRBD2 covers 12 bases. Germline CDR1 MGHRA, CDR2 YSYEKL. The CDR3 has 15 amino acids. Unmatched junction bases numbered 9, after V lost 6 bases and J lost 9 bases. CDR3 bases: TGCGCCAGCAGACCGAGACTAGCGGGAGAGGCTGAGCAGTTCTTC. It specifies CASRPRLAGEAEQFF.

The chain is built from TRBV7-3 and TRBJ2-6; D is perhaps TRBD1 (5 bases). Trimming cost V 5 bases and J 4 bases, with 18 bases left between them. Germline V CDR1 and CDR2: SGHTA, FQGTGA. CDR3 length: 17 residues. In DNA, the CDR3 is TGTGCCAGCAGCCCTGCCCGTGGTGGGGCCGGGGCCAACGTCCTGACTTTC. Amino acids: CASSPARGGAGANVLTF.

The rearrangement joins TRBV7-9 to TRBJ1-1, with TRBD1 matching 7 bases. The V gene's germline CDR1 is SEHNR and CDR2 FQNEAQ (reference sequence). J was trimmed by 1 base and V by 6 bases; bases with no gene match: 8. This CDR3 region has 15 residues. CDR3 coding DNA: TGTGCCAGCAGGTCCCCGGGACAGAAGAACACTGAAGCTTTCTTT. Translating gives CASRSPGQKNTEAFF.

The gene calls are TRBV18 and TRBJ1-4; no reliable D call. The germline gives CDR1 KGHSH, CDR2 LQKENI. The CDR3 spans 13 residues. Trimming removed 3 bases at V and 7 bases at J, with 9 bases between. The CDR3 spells CASSPETGEKLFF. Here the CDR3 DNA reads TGTGCCAGCTCACCGGAGACGGGTGAAAAACTGTTTTTT.